This TCR beta chain was found in a study of blood T cell repertoires in COVID-19. Turning to the study itself: COVID-19 samples, acute and convalescent, were from the United States, Italy and Spain. The analysed material was cDNA or gDNA that came from T cells, B-cell-depleted T cells, or PBMCs.

Using immunoSEQ multiplex PCR, the repertoire was profiled, and TCRdb retains in-frame clones only, with some absent. The repertoire holds a few hundred thousand clones, with approximately 83% as singletons. V lost 2 bases to trimming and J lost 7 bases, with 15 bases between them. The CDR3 sequence is 14 residues long. In germline, CDR1 is LNHDA, CDR2 SQIVND (reference sequence). Material: PBMCs or T cells enriched from blood (not recorded which). J is TRBJ2-7 and V is TRBV19; D may be TRBD2 (5 bases). This clonotype originated in a woman aged 50 to 60 who had recovered from COVID-19. For the CDR3, the DNA is TGTGCCAGTAGTATACGCGGCGAGGGCGGAGAGCAGTACTTC. Residues: CASSIRGEGGEQYF.